The present TCR beta chain was sequenced within a study of blood T cell repertoires in COVID-19. Turning to the study itself: Samples came from the United States, Italy and Spain, spanning acute and convalescent COVID-19.

The repertoire was sequenced with immunoSEQ multiplex PCR; TCRdb's copy has only in-frame clones and lacks some. The sample includes under 65,000 clones, about nine tenths of them seen just once. CDR1 and CDR2 from the germline V gene are SQVTM and ANQGSEA. This CDR3 spans 13 amino acids. V gave up 6 bases and J gave up 6 bases; unmatched junction bases: 5. This clone was found once. The chain joins TRBV29-1 to TRBJ2-2; 9 nucleotides match TRBD1. This receptor was taken from a woman at least 80 years old with active COVID-19. Sequenced sample: peripheral blood. This CDR3 is CSVGTGSPGELFF. The CDR3 nucleotides are TGCAGCGTGGGGACAGGGTCTCCCGGGGAGCTGTTTTTT.